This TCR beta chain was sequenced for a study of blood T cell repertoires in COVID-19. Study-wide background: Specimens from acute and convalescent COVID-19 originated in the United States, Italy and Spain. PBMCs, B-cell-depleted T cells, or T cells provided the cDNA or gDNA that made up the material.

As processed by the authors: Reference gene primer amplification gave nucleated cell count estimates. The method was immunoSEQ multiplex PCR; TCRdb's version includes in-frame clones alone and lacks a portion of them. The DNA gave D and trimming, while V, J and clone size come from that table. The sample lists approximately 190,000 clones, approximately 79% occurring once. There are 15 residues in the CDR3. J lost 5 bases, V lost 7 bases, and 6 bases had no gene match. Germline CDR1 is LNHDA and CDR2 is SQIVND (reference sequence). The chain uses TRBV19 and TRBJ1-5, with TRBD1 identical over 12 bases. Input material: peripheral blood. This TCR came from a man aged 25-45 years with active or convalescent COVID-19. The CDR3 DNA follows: TGTGCCAGTACGGCGGGACAGGGGGCCGATCAGCCCCAGCATTTT. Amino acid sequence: CASTAGQGADQPQHF. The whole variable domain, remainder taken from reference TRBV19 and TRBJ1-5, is DGGITQSPKYLFRKEGQNVTLSCEQNLNHDAMYWYRQDPGQGLRLIYYSQIVNDFQKGDIAEGYSVSREKKESFPLTVTSAQKNPTAFYLCASTAGQGADQPQHFGDGTRLSIL.